This T cell receptor beta chain is from a study of shared clonotypes between healthy human individuals. General study points: Against clonotypes common to all four donors, non-shared ones had lower generation probabilities. What rarefaction showed was incomplete sorted-subset sequencing despite large depth.

Deep was the level at which the assay was run. The table came from immunoSEQ multiplex PCR; TCRdb's copy has only in-frame clones and leaves some out. The sample lists millions of clones, 85% to 95% occurring once. The CDR3 has 15 amino acids. V lost 1 base and J lost 4, with 14 bases in between. CDR1 is SGHDT, CDR2 YYEEEE, per germline. Positive CCR7 selection of CD45RO-negative cells yielded the naive CD8 cells, and terminally differentiated effector memory CD45RA+ cells were excluded. The study enrolled healthy HIV-negative adults without recent acute infections or vaccinations as donors. On this clone itself: The antigen remains unidentified.

The V gene is TRBV5-6, the J gene TRBJ1-1; weak D call: TRBD1 (6 bases). Sequencing was carried out using naive CD8+ T cells sorted from blood. The TCR was taken from a man aged 18 to 35 in good health. The CDR3 is CASSLMTRGTTEAFF. CDR3 DNA sequence: TGTGCCAGCAGCTTGATGACCAGGGGCACCACTGAAGCTTTCTTT.